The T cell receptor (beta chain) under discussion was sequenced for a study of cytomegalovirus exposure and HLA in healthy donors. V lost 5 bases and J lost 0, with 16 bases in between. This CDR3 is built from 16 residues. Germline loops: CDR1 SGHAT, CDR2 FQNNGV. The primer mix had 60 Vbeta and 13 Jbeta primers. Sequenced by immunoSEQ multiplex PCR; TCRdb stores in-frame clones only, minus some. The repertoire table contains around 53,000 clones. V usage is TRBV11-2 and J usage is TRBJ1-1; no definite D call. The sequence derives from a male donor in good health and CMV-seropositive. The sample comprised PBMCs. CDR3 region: CASSPPGRTLNTEAFF. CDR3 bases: TGTGCCAGCAGCCCCCCCGGACGGACTCTGAACACTGAAGCTTTCTTT. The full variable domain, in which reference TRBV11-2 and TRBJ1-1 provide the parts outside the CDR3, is EAGVAQSPRYKIIEKRQSVAFWCNPISGHATLYWYQQILGQGPKLLIQFQNNGVVDDSQLPKDRFSAERLKGVDSTLKIQPAKLEDSAVYLCASSPPGRTLNTEAFFGQGTRLTVV.